The 10 T cell receptor beta chains reported below all come from one sample, sequenced in a study of graft-versus-host responses after intestinal transplantation. Their cognate antigens are unknown. TCRdb's copy holds only in-frame clones and misses some; the assay was immunoSEQ multiplex PCR. Of 70,000 to 95,000 clones detected, over 80% appear once; the ten largest clones hold 1.1%. Sequenced here: unstimulated CD8+ T cells sorted from spleen or lymph node cells, sampled before transplant. The receptors stem from a human donor who was the organ donor for an intestinal transplant.

The V gene is TRBV27, the J gene TRBJ2-7; D not resolved. V lost 5 bases and J 2 bases, leaving 10 bases between the germline ends. CDR3 length: 13 residues. Germline assignment: CDR1 MNHEY and CDR2 SMNVEV (reference sequence). Written as DNA, the CDR3 is TGTGCCAGCAGTCGTGCGGTTCCCTACGAGCAGTACTTC. Its protein product is CASSRAVPYEQYF.

V usage is TRBV1 and J usage is TRBJ2-3; the D call TRBD2 from the table was never checked on the DNA. TRBV1 is a known pseudogene. The length of the CDR3 is 17 residues. CDR3 sequence reads: CTSSQITSGGLTDTQYF. The CDR3 DNA reads as TGCACCAGCAGCCAAATCACTAGCGGGGGACTCACAGATACGCAGTATTTT.

V and J are TRBV19 and TRBJ1-5, with 7 bases lining up with TRBD1. CDR3 size: 15 residues. The J segment lost 6 bases and the V segment lost 6 bases, leaving 11 bases of the junction unmatched. Germline assignment: CDR1 LNHDA and CDR2 SQIVND (reference sequence). The CDR3, as DNA: TGTGCCAGTAGAGCGGACCAGGGGGAGGCTCAGCCCCAGCATTTT. Its translation: CASRADQGEAQPQHF.

The chain joins TRBV6-1 to TRBJ2-7, with 11 bases aligning to TRBD2. This CDR3 has 15 residues. Germline V gene sequence: CDR1 MNHNS, CDR2 SASEGT. Trimming at V came to 6 bases and at J to 1 base, leaving 5 bases not matched to a gene. CDR3 region: CASRPGLAESYEQYF. The CDR3 DNA sequence: TGTGCCAGCAGGCCGGGACTAGCGGAGTCCTACGAGCAGTACTTC.

This rearrangement joins TRBV4-2 to TRBJ1-2; D perhaps matches TRBD1 (5 bases). The CDR3 covers 14 residues. Between the trimmed V and J ends, which lost 1 base and 4 bases, there was a span of 10 bases. Germline CDR1 reads LGHNA; CDR2 reads YNFKEQ. This CDR3 reads CASSQGGRGYGYTF. For the CDR3, the DNA is TGTGCCAGCAGCCAAGGGGGGAGGGGCTATGGCTACACCTTC.

The genes are TRBV27 and TRBJ2-5; D is unclear. Germline V gives CDR1 MNHEY, CDR2 SMNVEV (reference sequence). CDR3 size: 13 residues. The V end was cut by 10 bases, the J end by 2 bases, with 14 bases between. This chain's CDR3 is CATRAWLQETQYF. CDR3 nucleotide sequence: TGTGCCACCCGAGCGTGGTTACAAGAGACCCAGTACTTC.

The rearrangement joins TRBV5-1 to TRBJ1-1; D is possibly TRBD1 (6 bases). Trimming stripped 0 bases from V and 2 bases from J, with 11 bases between. Germline-derived CDR1 and CDR2 are SGHRS and YFSETQ. CDR3 size: 15 residues. CDR3 in amino acids: CASSLAGTSNTEAFF. CDR3 nucleotide sequence: TGCGCCAGCAGCTTGGCCGGGACATCAAACACTGAAGCTTTCTTT.

The V call is TRBV25-1, the J call TRBJ2-1; 9 bases match TRBD2. Looked up from germline, CDR1 is MGHDK and CDR2 is SYGVNS. J was trimmed by 7 bases and V by 7 bases; bases with no gene match: 5. There are 13 residues in the CDR3. The CDR3 sequence is CASTGAGGNEQFF. CDR3 nucleotides: TGTGCCAGCACAGGAGCGGGAGGAAATGAGCAGTTCTTC.

This chain links TRBV6-1 with TRBJ1-5, with TRBD1 matching over 7 bases. CDR3 size: 16 residues. The V segment lost 2 bases and the J segment 7 bases; nucleotides outside the gene matches: 11. The germline V gene has CDR1 MNHNS and CDR2 SASEGT. CDR3 sequence (DNA): TGTGCCAGCAGTGAAATTAGCGGACAGGTTAGCCAGCCCCAGCATTTT. It specifies CASSEISGQVSQPQHF.

The V and J genes are TRBV7-6 and TRBJ2-7; TRBD2 matches at 9 bases. The CDR3 is 14 amino acids. Trimming took 0 bases from V and 3 from J; bases not matched to a gene: 0. In germline, CDR1 is SGHVS, CDR2 FNYEAQ. Here the CDR3 reads CASSLASGSYEQYF. CDR3 sequence (DNA): TGTGCCAGCAGCTTAGCTAGCGGGAGCTACGAGCAGTACTTC. Variable domain in full (rest from reference TRBV7-6 and TRBJ2-7): GAGVSQSPRYKVTKRGQDVALRCDPISGHVSLYWYRQALGQGPEFLTYFNYEAQQDKSGLPNDRFSAERPEGSISTLTIQRTEQRDSAMYRCASSLASGSYEQYFGPGTRLTVT.